Shown below are 10 T cell receptor beta chains from a single sample sequenced in a study of blood T cell repertoires in COVID-19. Only in-frame clones appear in the TCRdb table, and some are missing; sequencing was by immunoSEQ multiplex PCR. The table shows over 300,000 clones, with around 88% occurring only once. Source material: peripheral blood. The receptors derive from a woman between 50 and 59 years old with acute or convalescent COVID-19.

This chain uses TRBV5-6 with TRBJ1-5; 11 bases are shared with TRBD1. In germline, CDR1 is SGHDT, CDR2 YYEEEE. The CDR3 length is 17 residues. J was trimmed by 7 bases and V by 1 base; bases with no gene match: 10. Here the CDR3 reads CASSLWTGGVGRQPQHF. The DNA of the CDR3 is TGTGCCAGCAGCTTGTGGACAGGGGGCGTAGGGCGACAGCCCCAGCATTTT.

This clone was observed a single time. The genes are TRBV18 and TRBJ2-3; TRBD1 is a possible D gene (6 bases). Germline CDR1 KGHSH, CDR2 LQKENI. The CDR3 has 16 amino acids. V gave up 4 bases and J gave up 0 bases, with 14 bases separating them. CDR3 loop: CASSLAAGVSTDTQYF. The CDR3 region has the DNA TGTGCCAGCTCACTCGCAGCAGGGGTTAGCACAGATACGCAGTATTTT.

This clone was seen just once. The chain recombines TRBV29-1 with TRBJ2-7; weak D call: TRBD2 (6 bases). Trimming took 2 bases from V and 0 from J, leaving 17 bases between them. This CDR3 has 16 amino acids. The V gene's germline CDR1 is SQVTM and CDR2 ANQGSEA. CDR3 in amino acids: CSVEIVPSAGSYEQYF. The DNA for the CDR3 is TGCAGCGTTGAAATCGTCCCTAGCGCGGGCTCCTACGAGCAGTACTTC.

The chain combines TRBV7-6 with TRBJ2-1, with 7 bases identical to TRBD2. The germline gives CDR1 SGHVS, CDR2 FNYEAQ. The CDR3 spans 17 residues. The junction had 5 bases not matched to a gene; V was cut back by 0 bases and J by 0 bases. The CDR3 here is CASSLAWRGSSYNEQFF. The CDR3 DNA sequence: TGTGCCAGCAGCTTAGCTTGGCGCGGGAGCTCCTACAATGAGCAGTTCTTC. The entire variable domain, with the rest obtained from reference TRBV7-6 and TRBJ2-1, is as follows: GAGVSQSPRYKVTKRGQDVALRCDPISGHVSLYWYRQALGQGPEFLTYFNYEAQQDKSGLPNDRFSAERPEGSISTLTIQRTEQRDSAMYRCASSLAWRGSSYNEQFFGPGTRLTVL.

The chain links TRBV30 to TRBJ1-5; D unclear. This CDR3 spans 13 amino acids. The V gene lost 5 bases and the J gene lost 5 bases, with 13 bases spanning the gap. Germline CDR1 is GTSNPN and CDR2 is SVGIG (reference sequence). CDR3 amino acids: CAWSEMSDQPQHF. CDR3 nucleotide sequence: TGTGCCTGGTCCGAAATGAGCGATCAGCCCCAGCATTTT.

This clone has a handful of counts. The chain employs TRBV13 and TRBJ2-7; no clear D. Deletions cut 4 bases from V and 6 bases from J, with 7 bases between. Germline assignment: CDR1 PRHDT and CDR2 FYEKMQ (reference sequence). This CDR3 contains 11 residues. The CDR3, as DNA: TGTGCCAGCAGCTCAAGAGGCGAGCAGTACTTC. Protein: CASSSRGEQYF.

The genes are TRBV29-1 and TRBJ1-2; weak D call: TRBD1 (6 bases). CDR1 and CDR2 from the germline V gene are SQVTM and ANQGSEA. The CDR3 has 13 amino acids. V dropped 7 bases and J dropped 1 base, with 13 bases sitting between them. CDR3 loop: CSAQGLRNYGYTF. The CDR3 nucleotides are TGCAGCGCCCAGGGGTTACGTAACTATGGCTACACCTTC.

The J gene is TRBJ1-4, the V gene TRBV6-2 or TRBV6-3; D call uncertain. The CDR3 sequence is 15 residues long. Germline CDR1 reads MNHEY; CDR2 reads SVGEGT. With 2 bases removed from V and 8 bases from J, the gap between germline ends came to 15 bases. The chain's CDR3 is CASSYGQQILEKLFF. DNA for the CDR3: TGTGCCAGCAGTTACGGCCAACAGATTTTGGAAAAACTGTTTTTT.

The chain employs TRBV7-2 and TRBJ2-7; D possibly corresponds to TRBD2 (6 bases). Germline V gene sequence: CDR1 SGHTA, CDR2 FQGNSA. The germline V and J ends were trimmed by 7 bases and 4 bases, with 14 bases remaining between them. CDR3 length: 13 residues. The CDR3 coding sequence is TGTGCCAGCACTAGCGCCAAAGGATACGAGCAGTACTTC. Protein sequence: CASTSAKGYEQYF.

This clone was observed a few times. V usage is TRBV3-1 (or the pseudogene TRBV3-2) and J usage is TRBJ1-6; D is unresolved. CDR1 and CDR2 (germline): LGHDT, YNNKEL (reference sequence). There are 12 residues in the CDR3. V lost 1 base and J lost 14, with 9 bases in between. CDR3 region: CASSQGSQTLHF. CDR3 bases: TGTGCCAGCAGCCAAGGGTCCCAGACCCTCCACTTT.